This T cell receptor beta chain originates from a study of T cells in Graves' hyperthyroidism and ophthalmopathy. The CDR3 sequence is 10 residues long. Germline-derived CDR1 and CDR2 are DFQATT and SNEGSKA (reference sequence). Trimming stripped 6 bases from V and 8 bases from J, with 11 bases between. This clonotype was seen ten or more times. TCR beta CDR3 regions were amplified from RNA transcripts. The TCR CDR3 was amplified in a first-round RT-PCR using the HTBI primer set. Using its own MiXCR run on the multiplex PCR reads, TCRdb lists one record per CDR3 protein. The sample lists around 270,000 distinct CDR3 sequences; roughly 19% were seen once.

The J gene is TRBJ2-7, the V gene TRBV20-1; no clear D. The source material was blood. This TCR was recovered from a man aged 50-59 years with Graves' ophthalmopathy. CDR3 loop: CSAQMAQQYF. CDR3 in DNA: TGCAGTGCCCAGATGGCCCAGCAGTACTTC.